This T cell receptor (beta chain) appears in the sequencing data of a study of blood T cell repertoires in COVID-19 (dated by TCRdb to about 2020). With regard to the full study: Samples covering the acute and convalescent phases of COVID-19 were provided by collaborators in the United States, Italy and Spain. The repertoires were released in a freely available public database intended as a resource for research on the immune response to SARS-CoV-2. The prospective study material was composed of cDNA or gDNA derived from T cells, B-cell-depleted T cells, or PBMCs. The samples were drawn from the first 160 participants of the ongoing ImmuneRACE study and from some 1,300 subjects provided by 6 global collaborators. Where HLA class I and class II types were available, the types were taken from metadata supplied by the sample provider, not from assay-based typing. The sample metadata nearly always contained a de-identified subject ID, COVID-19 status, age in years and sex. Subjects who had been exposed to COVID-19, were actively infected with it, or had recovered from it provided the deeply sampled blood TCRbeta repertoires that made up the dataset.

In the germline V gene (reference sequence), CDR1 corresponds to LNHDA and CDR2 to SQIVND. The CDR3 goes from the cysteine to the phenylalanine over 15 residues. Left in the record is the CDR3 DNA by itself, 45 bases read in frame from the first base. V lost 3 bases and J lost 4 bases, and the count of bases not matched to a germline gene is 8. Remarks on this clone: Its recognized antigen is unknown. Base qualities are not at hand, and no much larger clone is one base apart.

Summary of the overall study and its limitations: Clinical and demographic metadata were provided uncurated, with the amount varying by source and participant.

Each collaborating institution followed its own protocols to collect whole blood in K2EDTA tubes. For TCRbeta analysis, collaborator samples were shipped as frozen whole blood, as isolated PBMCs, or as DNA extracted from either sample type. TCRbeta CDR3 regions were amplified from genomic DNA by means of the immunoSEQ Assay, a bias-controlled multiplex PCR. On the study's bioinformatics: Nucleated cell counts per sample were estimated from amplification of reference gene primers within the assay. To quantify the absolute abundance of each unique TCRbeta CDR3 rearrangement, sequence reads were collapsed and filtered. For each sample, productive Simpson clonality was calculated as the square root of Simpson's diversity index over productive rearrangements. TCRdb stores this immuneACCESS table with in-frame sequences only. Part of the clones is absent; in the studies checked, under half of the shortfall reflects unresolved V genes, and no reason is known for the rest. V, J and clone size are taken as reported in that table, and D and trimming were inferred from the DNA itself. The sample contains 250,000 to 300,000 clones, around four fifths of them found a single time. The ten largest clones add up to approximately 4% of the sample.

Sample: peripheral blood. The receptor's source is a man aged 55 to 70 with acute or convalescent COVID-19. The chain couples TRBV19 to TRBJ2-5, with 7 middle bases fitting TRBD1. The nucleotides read TGTGCCAGTAGTATCTTTGGGACAGCCGGAGAGACCCAGTACTTC. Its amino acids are CASSIFGTAGETQYF.